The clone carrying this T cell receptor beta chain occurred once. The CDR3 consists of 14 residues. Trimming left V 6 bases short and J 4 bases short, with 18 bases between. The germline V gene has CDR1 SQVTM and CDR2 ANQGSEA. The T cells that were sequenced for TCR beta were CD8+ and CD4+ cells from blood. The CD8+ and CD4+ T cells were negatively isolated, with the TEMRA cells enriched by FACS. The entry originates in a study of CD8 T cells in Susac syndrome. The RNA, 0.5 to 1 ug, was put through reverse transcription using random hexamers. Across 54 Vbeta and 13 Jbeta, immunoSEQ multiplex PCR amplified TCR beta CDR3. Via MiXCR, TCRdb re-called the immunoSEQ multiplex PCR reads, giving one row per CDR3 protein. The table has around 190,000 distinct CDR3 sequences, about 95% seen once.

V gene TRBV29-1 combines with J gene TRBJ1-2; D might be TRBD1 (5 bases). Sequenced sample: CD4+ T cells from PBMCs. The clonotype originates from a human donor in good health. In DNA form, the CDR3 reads TGCAGCGTCTCAACTTTACAGGCCATCTATGGCTACACCTTC. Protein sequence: CSVSTLQAIYGYTF. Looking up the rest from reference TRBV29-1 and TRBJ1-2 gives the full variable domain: SAVISQKPSRDICQRGTSLTIQCQVDSQVTMMFWYRQQPGQSLTLIATANQGSEATYESGFVIDKFPISRPNLTFSTLTVSNMSPEDSSIYLCSVSTLQAIYGYTFGSGTRLTVV.